This TCR beta chain was obtained from a study of CD8 T cells in ankylosing spondylitis. Points on this clonotype: Its antigen is as yet unknown.

Losses at the gene ends were 5 bases for V and 1 base for J; bases not matched to a gene: 4. The CDR3 runs 13 residues. Germline lookup yields CDR1 DFQATT and CDR2 SNEGSKA (reference sequence). Study-level results: According to the report, clones linked to the disease were significantly enriched in matched synovial fluid samples taken from ankylosing spondylitis patients.

MiXCR, run by TCRdb on the 5' RACE reads, gives a single entry per CDR3 protein. The sample includes about 250,000 distinct CDR3 sequences, roughly 32% of them seen just once. This clonotype was sampled from a male donor with ankylosing spondylitis or in good health (not recorded which). The material sequenced was blood, either unsorted or a sorted T cell fraction (not recorded which). The V and J genes are TRBV20-1 and TRBJ1-1; 7 bases align to TRBD1. Here the CDR3 DNA reads TGCAGTGCTCGGGGACAGCCGAACACTGAAGCTTTCTTT. This encodes CSARGQPNTEAFF.